This TCR beta chain was retrieved from a study of cytomegalovirus exposure and HLA in healthy donors (dated by TCRdb to about 2017). For the study in its entirety: According to an earlier analysis of 450 to 650 of the donors, about 179 million T cells yielded 95 million to 140 million unique TCR beta sequences and 250 to 350 Gb of sequence data. About 280 gigabases of sequencing data and around 85 million unique TCR sequences made up an early release that covered roughly 670 HLA-typed donors. Of the 398 genotyped donors, approximately 80% were placed in the genetic ancestry cluster associated with self-reported Caucasian donors. The study was designed to test whether signatures of past pathogen exposure could be identified by cataloging public T cell receptors. Using immunosequencing, the study profiled T cell repertoires from around 670 subjects and related those repertoires to cytomegalovirus serostatus. Along with the roughly 700-subject first cohort, a separate validation cohort of around 110 different subjects was used. To predict cytomegalovirus infection status, the study combined high-throughput TCR immunosequencing, statistical association of individual TCRs with disease status, and machine learning. To study patterns of TCR occurrence, a later analysis re-analyzed previously published TCR beta repertoires from 500 to 850 donors and added high-resolution HLA genotyping. In the later analysis, no new phenotypic data were used to find candidate immune exposures; instead, reliance was placed on TCR beta sequences and their occurrence across donors. An earlier analysis of fewer than 700 of the donors applied high-throughput TCR beta sequencing to assess whether each TCR beta V gene segment acted as functional or pseudogenic. Alongside the repertoire data, information on donor age, sex, ethnicity and CMV serostatus was compiled. A later genetic analysis used genome-wide SNP genotypes for about 65% of the 666 donors, treating that subset as a discovery cohort. Every discovery cohort repertoire had been produced on one sequencing platform. HLA typing covered class I and class II loci at four-digit resolution. The number of typed donors differed by locus: roughly 629-630 for A, B, C, DRB1 and DQB1; 522 for DQA1; roughly 600 for DPA1; and roughly 450 for DPB1. Roughly five DR-DQ haplotypes were treated as single units for association and clustering because of strong linkage in the cohort. On average, approximately 250,000 unique TCR beta nucleotide sequences were sequenced per donor among a few hundred genotyped donors of the cohort, with approximately 18% of those sequences being non-productive.

Broader findings and caveats from the paper: In a later analysis, most CMV-associated TCR beta chains were found to appear HLA-restricted, with HLA associations seemingly driven largely by CMV exposure. Roughly uniform sequencing depth across donors was assumed in presence/absence analyses, although this assumption may not hold. A further reported finding was that TCR beta sequences accurately predicted the HLA-A and HLA-B alleles for most subjects in the first cohort. Across donors, most TCR sequences were observed very rarely, whereas some public TCRs were present in many individuals. Because HLA typing was missing for some donors at each locus, association tests included only the typed subset. A later analysis reported that several top co-occurrence clusters appeared linked to parvovirus B19, influenza, CMV and Epstein-Barr virus. In a later analysis, TCR association rates were found to vary across HLA loci, with the most associated TCRs seen for DRB1 alleles and the fewest for HLA-C alleles. In a later genetic analysis, fewer N-insertions in productive TCRs were reported among donors in an Asian-associated ancestry cluster than the approximately 670-donor mean. Some IMGT-functional V segments, including TRBV6-2 and TRBV6-3, could not be distinguished by the 87-base-pair reads and were therefore excluded. CMV serostatus was the only immune exposure information available for the cohort. According to the authors, the approach could potentially be generalized to other disease states and immunological phenotypes. In a later genetic analysis, a missense DCLRE1C variant was associated with V-gene and J-gene trimming of TCR beta chains, and the association was replicated in an independent cohort. Because counts were too low, roughly 18 rarely observed V segments, including chromosome 9 orphons, were left out of the earlier analysis of 500 to 750 of the donors. A few of the identified cytomegalovirus-associated TCR beta chains were confirmed in vitro to be specific for cytomegalovirus antigens. Broadly in line with IMGT annotations, most TCR beta V segments showed up in productive rearrangements about 87% or about 30% of the time in an earlier analysis of roughly 590 of the donors. The study listed 170 or so TCR beta chains as associated with cytomegalovirus. A later analysis associated approximately 17,000 TCR beta sequences with specific HLA alleles at a false discovery rate of 0.05. In a later analysis, HLA-associated TCR beta chains showed more clonal expansion and lower generation probabilities than non-associated chains that were equally common. Linkage disequilibrium might explain the correlated functional status among segregating V segments, but an unknown experimental factor could not be ruled out. The classifier was reported to diagnose cytomegalovirus status with high specificity and sensitivity in both the original cohort and the validation cohort. In this cohort, only TCR beta chains were sequenced, and detectable features were limited by the absence of alpha or paired-chain data. A cluster of highly shared sequence variants was judged likely to be a technical artifact of the sequencing pipeline. Strong co-occurrence of HLA alleles, especially DR and DQ, made assigning TCR associations to individual alleles difficult.

The cohort comprised fewer than 700 healthy bone marrow donors. All cohort members were sampled while nominally healthy, although unrecorded immune exposures were likely present. The donor was CMV seronegative and belonged to the group of roughly 330 seronegative cohort members. A peripheral blood sample was provided by each donor, and peripheral blood mononuclear cells were used for TCR beta sequencing. The Qiagen DNeasy Blood Extraction Kit was used to extract genomic DNA from the blood cell samples. According to the germline V gene (reference sequence), CDR1 reads MNHNY and CDR2 reads SVGAGI. The CDR3 runs 14 amino acids, cysteine and phenylalanine included. The retained sequence is limited to the CDR3, 42 bases, with the frame set at the first base. V is pared back by 5 bases and J by 1 base, with 11 bases lying between the germline termini. Libraries came from the immunoSEQ multiplex PCR assay. For the multiplex PCR, a mixture combining 60 forward primers for TCR Vbeta segments and 13 reverse primers for TCR Jbeta segments was used. The CDR3 region of rearranged TCR beta genes was amplified from genomic DNA by a multiplex PCR assay. Amplified TCR beta libraries were sequenced as 87-base-pair reads on the Illumina HiSeq System. The published analysis was carried out like this. Across the 666 repertoires, a later analysis counted tens of millions of unique TCR beta chains, roughly 11 million of which were shared by at least two donors. Raw reads were error-corrected and collapsed into unique sequences by a nearest-neighbor algorithm in which closely related sequences were merged to remove PCR and sequencing errors. CDR3 sequences were aligned to IMGT reference sequences to assign V, D and J gene segments. For a sequence to be retained, a match of at least six nucleotides to both a V gene segment and a J gene segment was required. A rearrangement was called productive if the CDR3 had no stop codons and remained in frame with V and J, and every other rearrangement was called non-productive. Following IMGT convention, CDR3 was defined as the stretch from the second conserved V-encoded cysteine to the conserved J-encoded phenylalanine. The earlier analysis of about 640 of the donors excluded any sequence lacking an unambiguous match to a single V gene segment. In an earlier analysis of several hundred of the donors, V segments were called functional above 56.7% productive rearrangements and were called segregating when the between-donor standard deviation exceeded 5%. A statistical classification framework was built to diagnose cytomegalovirus status from the catalog of TCR beta chain sequences. A later analysis assigned V and J genes by comparing TCR nucleotide sequences with IMGT/GENE-DB human TR gene sequences. The TCRdist pipeline was used in a later analysis to assign CDR3 sequences and most-parsimonious VDJ recombination scenarios. In a later analysis, each TCR beta chain was defined by its CDR3 amino acid sequence together with its V-gene family, and reads lacking a unique V-gene family were excluded. In a later analysis, around 600 highly shared, low-generation-probability nucleotide sequences were removed to address suspected cross-contamination and a sequencing artifact. A later analysis calculated a clonal expansion index for each public chain from normalized within-repertoire ranks of inferred template counts. In a later analysis, generation probabilities were computed using a VDJ recombination model fitted to out-of-frame rearrangements, and the results were checked against IGoR. A later analysis scored TCR-TCR, TCR-HLA and TCR-CMV co-occurrence with hypergeometric tests, applying a repertoire-size bias correction to TCR pairs. To estimate false discovery rates, a later analysis permuted the HLA or CMV assignments 20 times. A later analysis grouped co-occurring TCRs with DBSCAN, adding TCRdist sequence similarity when clustering within HLA-allele-positive subsets. Repertoires with fewer than 30,000 or more than 120,000 public chains, plus five repertoires with anomalous nucleotide sharing, were excluded from co-occurrence clustering. TCRdb took this table from immuneACCESS and kept in-frame rearrangements with V and J called. Such tables lack part of the clones; where checked against another copy, unresolved V genes explain under half of the gap, and the rest is unexplained. Clone size and the V and J calls come from that table; the DNA yielded D and trimming. In all, the sample holds about 170,000 clones, and around 78% of those were seen once. The leading ten clones occupy about 0.8% of the sample.

As concerns this clone: Its target antigen remains unknown. No qualities accompany the bases; no much larger clone lies one base away.

The sequencing sample was made of PBMCs. The sequence came from a female donor in good health and CMV-seronegative. The chain joins TRBV6-6 to TRBJ1-1; no D gene can be assigned with confidence. The nucleotide sequence reads as follows: TGTGCCAGCAGTCGCGAGGAAACGAACACTGAAGCTTTCTTT. This translates into CASSREETNTEAFF.